The clone carrying this T cell receptor (beta chain) was counted ten times or more. The antigen is unknown. Total RNA extraction was carried out from unfractionated whole blood. The sample originates from a study of human T cells and chemical hapten exposure. Study as a whole: It was small differences in pooled library volume that mainly caused per-sample TCR yields to vary.

CDR1 is MGHDK, CDR2 SYGVNS, per germline. After removal of 5 bases from V and 3 bases from J, the junction contained 1 base not matched to a gene. The CDR3 is made up of 13 amino acids. Attachment of unique molecular identifiers to individual cDNA molecules was performed in the library. Under the authors' procedure: Per sample, the median was approximately 96,000 TCRs, with values from roughly 23,000 to 700,000. TCRdb recomputed calls from the 5' RACE reads with MiXCR, one row per CDR3 protein. The V and J calls, along with clone size, are taken from TCRdb and not from the paper's own processing. Among 110,000 to 150,000 distinct CDR3 sequences, 3.5% to 5% were seen once, and the ten largest hold about 1.3%. General study points: TCRs exceeding 1 in 1000 frequency stayed unchanged with DPC sensitization.

The receptor was isolated from a female donor in good health. The V call is TRBV25-1, the J call TRBJ2-1; TRBD1 agrees at 7 bases. The CDR3 protein is CASSRDSYNEQFF. Here the CDR3 DNA reads TGTGCCAGCAGTAGGGACAGCTACAATGAGCAGTTCTTC. The full variable domain, rest sourced from reference TRBV25-1 and TRBJ2-1, is EADIYQTPRYLVIGTGKKITLECSQTMGHDKMYWYQQDPGMELHLIHYSYGVNSTEKGDLSSESTVSRIRTEHFPLTLESARPSHTSQYLCASSRDSYNEQFFGPGTRLTVL.